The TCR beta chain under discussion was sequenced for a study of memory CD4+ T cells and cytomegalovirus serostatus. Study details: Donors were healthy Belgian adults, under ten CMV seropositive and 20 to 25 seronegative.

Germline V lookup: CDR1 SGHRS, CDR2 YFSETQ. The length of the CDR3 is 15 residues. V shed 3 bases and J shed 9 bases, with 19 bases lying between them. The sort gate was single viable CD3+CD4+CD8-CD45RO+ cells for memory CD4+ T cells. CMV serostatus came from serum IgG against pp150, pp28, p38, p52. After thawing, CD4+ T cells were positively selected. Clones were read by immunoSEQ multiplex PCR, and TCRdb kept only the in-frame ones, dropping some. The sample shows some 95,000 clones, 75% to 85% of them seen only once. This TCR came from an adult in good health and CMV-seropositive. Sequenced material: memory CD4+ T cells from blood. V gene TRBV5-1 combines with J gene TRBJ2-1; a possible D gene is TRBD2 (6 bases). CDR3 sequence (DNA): TGCGCCAGCAGCTCAGATCTGGACTACGGGAGTGAGCAGTTCTTC. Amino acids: CASSSDLDYGSEQFF.